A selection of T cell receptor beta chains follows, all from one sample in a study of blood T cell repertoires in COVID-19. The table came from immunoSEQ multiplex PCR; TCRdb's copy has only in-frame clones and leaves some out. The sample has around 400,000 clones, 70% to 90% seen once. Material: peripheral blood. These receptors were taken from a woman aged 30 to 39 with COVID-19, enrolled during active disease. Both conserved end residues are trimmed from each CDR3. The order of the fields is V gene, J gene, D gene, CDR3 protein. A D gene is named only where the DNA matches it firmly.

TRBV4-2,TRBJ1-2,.,ASSQDGRTADGYT
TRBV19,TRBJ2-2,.,ASSISRAGELF
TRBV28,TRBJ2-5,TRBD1,ASFSPGQIIETQY
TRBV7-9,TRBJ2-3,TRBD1,ASSLGTGGADTQY
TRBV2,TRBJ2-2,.,ASLDNLLDTGELF
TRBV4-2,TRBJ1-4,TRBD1,ASSQQGAGQMNEKLF
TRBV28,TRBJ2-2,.,ASRSHTGELF
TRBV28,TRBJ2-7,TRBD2,ASRTGTSGRGGEQY
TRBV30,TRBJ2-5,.,ARDRDKPQETQY
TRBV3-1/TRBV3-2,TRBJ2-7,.,ASSPDSIHEQY
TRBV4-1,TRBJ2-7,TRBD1,ASSPGLYRGYEQY
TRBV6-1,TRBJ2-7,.,ASSEALGYPQYEQY
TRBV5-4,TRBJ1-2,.,ASSTANYGYT
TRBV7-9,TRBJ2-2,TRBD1,ASSASDRGLKDTGELF
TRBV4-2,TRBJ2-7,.,ASSQTSGLPSYEQY
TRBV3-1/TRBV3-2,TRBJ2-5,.,ASSQAVPVAIQETQY
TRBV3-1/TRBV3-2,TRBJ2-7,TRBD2,ASSQYAGASYEQY
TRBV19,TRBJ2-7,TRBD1,ASSFAGTDTYEQY
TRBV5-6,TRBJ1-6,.,ASSQDSGSPLH
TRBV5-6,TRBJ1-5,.,ASSLSGQGSGGNQPQH